Below, 14 T cell receptor beta chains from the same sample are listed, as sequenced in a study of blood T cell repertoires in COVID-19. This table comes from immunoSEQ multiplex PCR, and its TCRdb copy is limited to in-frame clones, with some not included. The data contain 200,000 to 300,000 clones, 88% of them singletons. The sample was PBMCs or T cells enriched from blood (not recorded which). The receptors stem from a woman aged 40 to 49 with acute COVID-19.

V gene TRBV5-1 combines with J gene TRBJ1-1; 9 bases match TRBD1. This CDR3 is 14 amino acids long. CDR1 and CDR2 from the germline V gene are SGHRS and YFSETQ. Trimming took 1 base from V and 4 from J; bases not matched to a gene: 2. The CDR3 DNA reads TGCGCCAGCAGCTTGACAGGGGGCCTCACTGAAGCTTTCTTT. Translating gives CASSLTGGLTEAFF.

This chain links TRBV3-1 (or the pseudogene TRBV3-2) with TRBJ2-7, with D perhaps TRBD1 (5 bases). Trimming stripped 5 bases from V and 4 bases from J, with 15 bases between. The CDR3 spans 14 residues. The germline gives CDR1 LGHDT, CDR2 YNNKEL (reference sequence). The CDR3 DNA sequence: TGTGCCAGCAGCGTAGGGGCCGCGGTATACGAGCAGTACTTC. This encodes CASSVGAAVYEQYF.

This chain joins TRBV6-5 and TRBJ1-4; the match to TRBD1 covers 8 bases. The CDR3 has 15 amino acids. Germline CDR1 is MNHEY and CDR2 is SVGAGI. V was pared by 8 bases and J by 2 bases, with 7 bases of the junction left unmatched. The CDR3 DNA reads as TGTGCCAGCGGAAGAAACAGGGGGACTAATGAAAAACTGTTTTTT. Translation gives CASGRNRGTNEKLFF.

The rearrangement joins TRBV2 to TRBJ1-5; D is perhaps TRBD1 (5 bases). The germline V gene has CDR1 SNHLY and CDR2 FYNNEI. The CDR3 length is 13 residues. V was cut by 5 bases and J by 9 bases, with 14 bases left in between. The CDR3 DNA reads TGTGCCAGCAGTCATGACAGCCTTATGCCCCAGCATTTT. Translated, it gives CASSHDSLMPQHF.

This chain uses TRBV2 with TRBJ1-1, with 9 bases that match TRBD1. Germline CDR1 is SNHLY and CDR2 is FYNNEI. The CDR3 spans 14 residues. Trimming at V came to 10 bases and at J to 4 bases, leaving 10 bases not matched to a gene. CDR3 amino acids: CAKVKTGGGTEAFF. The CDR3 nucleotides are TGTGCCAAAGTTAAGACAGGGGGTGGCACTGAAGCTTTCTTT.

The gene calls are TRBV3-1 (or the pseudogene TRBV3-2) and TRBJ2-7; D not resolved. From germline, CDR1 is LGHDT and CDR2 YNNKEL (reference sequence). Deletions cut 5 bases from V and 5 bases from J, with 7 bases between. There are 11 residues in the CDR3. CDR3 loop: CASSASDEQYF. CDR3 DNA sequence: TGTGCCAGCAGCGCGTCGGACGAGCAGTACTTC.

V is TRBV30 and J is TRBJ2-2, with D possibly matching TRBD1 (6 bases). V was trimmed by 2 bases and J by 2 bases, leaving 27 bases between them. CDR1 and CDR2 (germline): GTSNPN, SVGIG (reference sequence). This CDR3 spans 20 amino acids. Written as DNA, the CDR3 is TGTGCCTGGAGTCCTCGAAATCAGACAGGCTTTTATACAAACACCGGGGAGCTGTTTTTT. Translating it yields CAWSPRNQTGFYTNTGELFF.

The V and J genes are TRBV5-4 and TRBJ2-7, with 8 bases identical to TRBD1. The length of the CDR3 is 13 residues. The V gene's germline CDR1 is SGHNT and CDR2 YYREEE (reference sequence). The V and J ends lost 5 bases and 2 bases, in that order; junction bases with no gene match: 3. The CDR3 DNA sequence: TGTGCCAGCAGTTCAGGGGGCGCCTACGAGCAGTACTTC. Amino acid sequence: CASSSGGAYEQYF. The variable domain in full, with the rest retrieved from reference TRBV5-4 and TRBJ2-7, is ETGVTQSPTHLIKTRGQQVTLRCSSQSGHNTVSWYQQALGQGPQFIFQYYREEENGRGNFPPRFSGLQFPNYSSELNVNALELDDSALYLCASSSGGAYEQYFGPGTRLTVT.

CDR3 amino acids: CASSLGSNYGYTF. CDR3 DNA sequence: TGTGCCAGCAGTCTCGGGTCTAACTATGGCTACACCTTC. The genes are TRBV6-4 and TRBJ1-2; D remains ambiguous. The V gene lost 5 bases and the J gene lost 0 bases, with 7 bases spanning the gap. This CDR3 has 13 residues. The germline V gene encodes CDR1 MRHNA and CDR2 SNTAGT.

The rearrangement uses TRBV7-2 and TRBJ1-6; D gene unclear. The ends were cut back, 1 base at V and 10 bases at J, with 5 bases in the middle. Germline V CDR1 and CDR2: SGHTA, FQGNSA. The CDR3 runs 12 residues. The CDR3 sequence: CASSLVASPLHF. For the CDR3, the DNA is TGTGCCAGCAGCTTAGTGGCCTCACCCCTCCACTTT.

V usage is TRBV7-2 and J usage is TRBJ2-7, with TRBD2 matching over 12 bases. This CDR3 has 15 amino acids. Germline CDR1 is SGHTA and CDR2 is FQGNSA. V was clipped by 6 bases and J by 6 bases; unmatched bases: 9. Written as DNA, the CDR3 is TGTGCCAGCAGTCAACTAGCGGGGGGTCCCGGCGAGCAGTACTTC. Its translation is CASSQLAGGPGEQYF. Looking up the rest from reference TRBV7-2 and TRBJ2-7 gives the full variable domain: GAGVSQSPSNKVTEKGKDVELRCDPISGHTALYWYRQSLGQGLEFLIYFQGNSAPDKSGLPSDRFSAERTGGSVSTLTIQRTQQEDSAVYLCASSQLAGGPGEQYFGPGTRLTVT.

This clone was seen only a few times. The rearrangement links TRBV5-4 to TRBJ2-3; TRBD2 aligns across 8 bases. Germline trimming cut 4 bases from V and 2 bases from J; bases unmatched to any gene: 6. This CDR3 contains 15 residues. Germline CDR1 is SGHNT and CDR2 is YYREEE (reference sequence). The CDR3: CASSPGTRYTDTQYF. The CDR3 nucleotides read TGTGCCAGCAGCCCCGGGACTAGGTACACAGATACGCAGTATTTT.

V usage is TRBV6-2 or TRBV6-3 and J usage is TRBJ2-2, with a weak D call TRBD2 (6 bases). Looked up from germline, CDR1 is MNHEY and CDR2 is SVGEGT. Trimming took 4 bases from V and 3 from J, leaving 9 bases between them. The CDR3 spans 14 residues. CDR3 DNA: TGTGCCAGCAGTTGGGCGGGATACACCGGGGAGCTGTTTTTT. As protein: CASSWAGYTGELFF.

The chain recombines TRBV7-2 with TRBJ2-1; no definite D call. Germline V gives CDR1 SGHTA, CDR2 FQGNSA. This CDR3 region has 12 residues. Trimming pared 4 bases from V and 7 bases from J, leaving 8 bases between. The CDR3 nucleotides are TGTGCCAGCAGCTCACAGAGAAATGAGCAGTTCTTC. Protein sequence: CASSSQRNEQFF. The variable domain in full, with the rest retrieved from reference TRBV7-2 and TRBJ2-1, is GAGVSQSPSNKVTEKGKDVELRCDPISGHTALYWYRQSLGQGLEFLIYFQGNSAPDKSGLPSDRFSAERTGGSVSTLTIQRTQQEDSAVYLCASSSQRNEQFFGPGTRLTVL.